Presented here are 9 T cell receptor beta chains from one specimen sequenced in a study of CD8 T cells in ankylosing spondylitis. Study results and limitations: Blood of patients with ankylosing spondylitis appeared to be characterized by a TCR beta motif of several highly homologous variants.

TCRdb called the 5' RACE reads again in MiXCR, with one record for every CDR3 protein. This sample has over 600,000 distinct CDR3 sequences; under 20% occur once, and the top ten carry under 20%. Their target antigens are unknown. Input material: blood, either unsorted or a sorted T cell fraction (not recorded which). The receptors derive from a male donor with ankylosing spondylitis.

This clonotype showed up just a few times. Written as DNA, the CDR3 is TGTGCCAGCAGTTTAGGAGGGGGGCAGGGGGCAGATACGCAGTATTTT. Translation gives CASSLGGGQGADTQYF. The chain joins TRBV12-3 or TRBV12-4 to TRBJ2-3, with a possible D match to TRBD1 (7 bases). V was pared by 1 base and J by 4 bases, with 15 bases between. The CDR3 contains 16 residues.

This clonotype was observed at least ten times. This rearrangement joins TRBV29-1 to TRBJ1-1; D is possibly TRBD1 (6 bases). The ends were cut back, 7 bases at V and 5 bases at J, with 17 bases in the middle. This CDR3 has 13 residues. Germline CDR1 SQVTM, CDR2 ANQGSEA. Here the CDR3 DNA reads TGCAGCGCTGCACAGGGCCGAGGGACTGAAGCTTTCTTT. Translation gives CSAAQGRGTEAFF.

The table lists this clonotype with a few counts. The chain uses TRBV28 and TRBJ1-2; tentative D call: TRBD1 (6 bases). Germline CDR1 MDHEN, CDR2 SYDVKM. The CDR3 covers 14 residues. The V gene lost 9 bases and the J gene lost 2 bases, with 16 bases spanning the gap. CDR3 loop: CASESGTRNYGYTF. The CDR3 nucleotides are TGTGCCAGTGAGTCCGGGACAAGGAACTATGGCTACACCTTC.

This clonotype was detected only a few times. The genes are TRBV2 and TRBJ1-1, with 8 bases lining up with TRBD1. The CDR3 is 16 residues long. Germline assignment: CDR1 SNHLY and CDR2 FYNNEI. After removal of 7 bases from V and 1 base from J, the junction contained 11 bases not matched to a gene. CDR3 coding DNA: TGTGCCAGCAATCTCCAGGGGGCTATCGGGAACACTGAAGCTTTCTTT. Protein sequence: CASNLQGAIGNTEAFF.

The chain joins TRBV9 to TRBJ1-4; no reliable D call. The ends were cut back, 1 base at V and 8 bases at J, with 18 bases in the middle. The CDR3 is 16 residues long. Germline V lookup: CDR1 SGDLS, CDR2 YYNGEE. The CDR3 region is CASSVSPVGSQEKLFF. DNA of the CDR3: TGTGCCAGCAGCGTATCCCCCGTGGGGTCACAGGAAAAACTGTTTTTT.

The chain carries TRBV20-1 and TRBJ2-2; possibly TRBD2 for D (5 bases). V was pared by 6 bases and J by 1 base, with 15 bases between. Germline CDR1 is DFQATT and CDR2 is SNEGSKA (reference sequence). CDR3 length equals 15 residues. Written as DNA, the CDR3 is TGCAGTGCCCGAGAGGCGGAGGTGAACACCGGGGAGCTGTTTTTT. As protein: CSAREAEVNTGELFF.

This chain uses TRBV20-1 with TRBJ2-7; unclear D gene. In germline, CDR1 is DFQATT, CDR2 SNEGSKA (reference sequence). The length of the CDR3 is 13 residues. With 0 bases removed from V and 3 bases from J, the gap between germline ends came to 9 bases. CDR3 protein: CSARDGESYEQYF. CDR3 bases: TGCAGTGCTAGAGATGGGGAAAGCTACGAGCAGTACTTC.

The rearrangement links TRBV7-2 to TRBJ1-4; D is ambiguous. CDR1 is SGHTA and CDR2 is FQGNSA in the germline V gene. The length of the CDR3 is 15 residues. Trimming pared 5 bases from V and 2 bases from J, leaving 12 bases between. CDR3 nucleotide sequence: TGTGCCAGCAGCCGCGCACACGTCACTAATGAAAAACTGTTTTTT. Protein product: CASSRAHVTNEKLFF.

The chain is built from TRBV15 and TRBJ2-7; the match to TRBD2 covers 9 bases. The length of the CDR3 is 15 residues. V shed 6 bases and J 5 bases; nucleotides not matched to a gene: 11. Germline CDR1 and CDR2: LNHNV and YYDKDF (reference sequence). This chain's CDR3 is CATRAGTSSVDEQYF. CDR3 nucleotides: TGTGCCACCAGAGCCGGGACTAGCTCGGTCGACGAGCAGTACTTC.